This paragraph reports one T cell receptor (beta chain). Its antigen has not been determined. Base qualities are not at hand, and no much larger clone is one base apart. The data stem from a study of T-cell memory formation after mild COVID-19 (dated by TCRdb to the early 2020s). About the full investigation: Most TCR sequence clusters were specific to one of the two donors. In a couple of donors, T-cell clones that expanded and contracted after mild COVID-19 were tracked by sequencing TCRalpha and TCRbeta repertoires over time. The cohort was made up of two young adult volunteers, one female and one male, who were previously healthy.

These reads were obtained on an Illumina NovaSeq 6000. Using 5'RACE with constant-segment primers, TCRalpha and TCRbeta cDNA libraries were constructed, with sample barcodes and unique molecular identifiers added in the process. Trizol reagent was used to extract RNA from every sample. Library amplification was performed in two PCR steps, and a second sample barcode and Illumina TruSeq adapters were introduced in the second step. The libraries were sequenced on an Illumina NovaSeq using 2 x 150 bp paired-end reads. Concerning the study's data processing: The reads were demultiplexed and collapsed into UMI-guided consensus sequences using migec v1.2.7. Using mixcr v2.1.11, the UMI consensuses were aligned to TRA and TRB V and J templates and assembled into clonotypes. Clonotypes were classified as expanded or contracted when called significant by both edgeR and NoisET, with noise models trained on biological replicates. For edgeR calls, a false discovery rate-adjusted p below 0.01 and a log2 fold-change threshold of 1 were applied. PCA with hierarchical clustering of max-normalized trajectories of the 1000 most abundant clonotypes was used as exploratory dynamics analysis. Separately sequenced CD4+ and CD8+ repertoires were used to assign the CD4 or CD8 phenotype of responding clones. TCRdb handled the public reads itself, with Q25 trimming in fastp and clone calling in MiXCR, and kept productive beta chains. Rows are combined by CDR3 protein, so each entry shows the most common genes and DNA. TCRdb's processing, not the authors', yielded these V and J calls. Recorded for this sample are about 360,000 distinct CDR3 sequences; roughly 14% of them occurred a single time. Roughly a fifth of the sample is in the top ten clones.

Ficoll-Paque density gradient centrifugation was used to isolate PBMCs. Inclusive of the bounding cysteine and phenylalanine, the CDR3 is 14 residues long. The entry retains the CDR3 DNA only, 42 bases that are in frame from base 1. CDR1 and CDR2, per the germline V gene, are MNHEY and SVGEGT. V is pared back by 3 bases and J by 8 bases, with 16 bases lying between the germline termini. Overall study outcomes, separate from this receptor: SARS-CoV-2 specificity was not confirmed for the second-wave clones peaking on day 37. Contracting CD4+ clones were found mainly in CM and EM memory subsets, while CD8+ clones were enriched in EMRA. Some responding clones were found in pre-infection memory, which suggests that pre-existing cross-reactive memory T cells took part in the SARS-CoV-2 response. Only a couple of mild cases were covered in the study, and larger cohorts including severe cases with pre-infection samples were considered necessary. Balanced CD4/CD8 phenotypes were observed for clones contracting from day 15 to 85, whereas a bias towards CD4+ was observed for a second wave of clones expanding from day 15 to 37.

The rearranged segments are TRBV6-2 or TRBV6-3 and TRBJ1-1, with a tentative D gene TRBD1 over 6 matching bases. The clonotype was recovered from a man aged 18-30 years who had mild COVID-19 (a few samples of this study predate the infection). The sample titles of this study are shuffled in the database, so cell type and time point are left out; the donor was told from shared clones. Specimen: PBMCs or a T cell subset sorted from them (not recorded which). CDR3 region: CASSYLISGAEAFF. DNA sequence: TGTGCCAGCAGTTATCTCATATCAGGGGCGGAAGCTTTCTTT.